This TCR beta chain was recovered during a study of cytomegalovirus exposure and HLA in healthy donors. Overall study findings and caveats: TCR beta chain V- and J-gene trimming was linked, in a later analysis, to a missense variant in DCLRE1C. Follow-up analysis seemed to connect common viral pathogens with several of the most significant clusters identified.

On this clone: Its antigen is not known.

Trimming at V came to 6 bases and at J to 7 bases, leaving 6 bases not matched to a gene. This CDR3 has 14 amino acids. Germline assignment: CDR1 MNHEY and CDR2 SMNVEV (reference sequence). Both 60 Vbeta primers and 13 Jbeta primers went into the PCR. Measured with immunoSEQ multiplex PCR; TCRdb has only the in-frame clones, and not every one. The table has 20,000 to 25,000 clones, approximately 80% seen once. The source of this sequence is a man aged 55 to 70 in good health and CMV-seronegative. Sequenced material: PBMCs. The chain uses TRBV27 and TRBJ2-2; 9 nucleotides match TRBD1. The CDR3 nucleotides are TGTGCCAGCAGCCTACAGGGGGCGGTCGGGGAGCTGTTTTTT. Protein: CASSLQGAVGELFF.